The 3 T cell receptor beta chains reported below all come from one sample, sequenced in a study of neoadjuvant nivolumab and ipilimumab in lung cancer. Only in-frame clones appear in the TCRdb table, and some are missing; sequencing was by immunoSEQ multiplex PCR. The sample includes some 43,000 clones, 80% to 90% of them seen just once. The sample in question was blood, obtained before neoadjuvant nivolumab, alone or with ipilimumab. The origin of the receptors is an adult with non-small cell lung cancer. Some clones in this sample may be carry-over from other donors' samples.

In DNA form, the CDR3 reads TGTGCCAGCTCAACAGGGGATGATGGCTACACCTTC. Translated: CASSTGDDGYTF. V usage is TRBV18 and J usage is TRBJ1-2; 7 nucleotides agree with TRBD1. This CDR3 has 12 residues. CDR1 is KGHSH, CDR2 LQKENI, per germline. After removal of 5 bases from V and 6 bases from J, the junction contained 3 bases not matched to a gene.

The rearrangement links TRBV7-2 to TRBJ1-2; D ambiguous. Germline V CDR1 and CDR2: SGHTA, FQGNSA. V lost 4 bases to trimming and J lost 3 bases, with 15 bases between them. The length of the CDR3 is 15 residues. CDR3 sequence reads: CASSYLLAGYYGYTF. The CDR3 coding sequence is TGTGCCAGCAGCTATCTACTGGCTGGGTACTATGGCTACACCTTC.

The chain recombines TRBV6-1 with TRBJ2-7, with D uncertain. Trimming stripped 2 bases from V and 2 bases from J, with 4 bases between. The CDR3 has 12 amino acids. Germline V lookup: CDR1 MNHNS, CDR2 SASEGT. The CDR3 spells CASSERTYEQYF. DNA for the CDR3: TGTGCCAGCAGTGAAAGAACCTACGAGCAGTACTTC.